A single sample gave rise to the 10 T cell receptor beta chains below, sequenced in a study. MiXCR was run by TCRdb on the RT-PCR reads, yielding one entry per CDR3 protein. This sample has about 680,000 distinct CDR3 sequences, with 13% to 15% found just once. Sequenced: memory CD4+ T cells from blood. These receptors came from a female donor in good health, serving as a healthy control.

In the case of this clonotype: A much more abundant neighbour one base away suggests this may be a read error. The V and J genes are TRBV12-3 or TRBV12-4 and TRBJ2-7, with 8 nucleotides matching TRBD2. J gave up 3 bases and V 6 bases, and 10 bases lay outside the gene matches. CDR3 length: 15 residues. The CDR3 bases are TGTGCCAGCAGCACCGAACTAGCGGCCTTCTACGAGCAGTACTTC. Amino acid sequence: CASSTELAAFYEQYF.

This clonotype was picked up a small number of times. The chain links TRBV5-4 to TRBJ2-3; possibly TRBD2 for D (7 bases). CDR1 SGHNT and CDR2 YYREEE come from the germline V gene (reference sequence). V lost 4 bases to trimming and J lost 4 bases, with 13 bases between them. The CDR3 sequence is 14 residues long. In DNA form, the CDR3 reads TGTGCCAGCAGCGCAAGGGGGGGGTCAGATACGCAGTATTTT. Its translation is CASSARGGSDTQYF. Drawing the rest from reference TRBV5-4 and TRBJ2-3, the complete variable domain is ETGVTQSPTHLIKTRGQQVTLRCSSQSGHNTVSWYQQALGQGPQFIFQYYREEENGRGNFPPRFSGLQFPNYSSELNVNALELDDSALYLCASSARGGSDTQYFGPGTRLTVL.

This clonotype was observed at least ten times. This rearrangement joins TRBV7-2 to TRBJ2-3; possible D gene TRBD2, 6 bases. V lost 4 bases and J lost 4, with 12 bases in between. Germline V lookup: CDR1 SGHTA, CDR2 FQGNSA. This CDR3 has 14 residues. CDR3 coding DNA: TGTGCCAGCAGCTCCGGGGGTAGGGCAGATACGCAGTATTTT. It is translated as CASSSGGRADTQYF.

The rearrangement uses TRBV5-1 and TRBJ1-1; no definite D call. Germline V CDR1 and CDR2: SGHRS, YFSETQ. This CDR3 is 14 amino acids long. V dropped 3 bases and J dropped 4 bases, with 13 bases sitting between them. The CDR3 sequence: CASSSPGSATEAFF. The CDR3 nucleotides are TGCGCCAGCAGCTCCCCGGGGAGCGCCACTGAAGCTTTCTTT.

This clonotype has more than one count but fewer than ten. The rearrangement joins TRBV19 to TRBJ2-3; possible D gene TRBD1, 5 bases. Looked up from germline, CDR1 is LNHDA and CDR2 is SQIVND (reference sequence). The CDR3 has 15 amino acids. Trimming shortened V by 3 bases and J by 2 bases, and 12 bases separated the two germline ends. This chain's CDR3 is CASSIIRTTTDTQYF. For the CDR3, the DNA is TGTGCCAGTAGTATTATTAGGACAACCACAGATACGCAGTATTTT.

This clonotype has at least ten counts. The chain couples TRBV6-5 to TRBJ2-6; 7 bases match TRBD1. The V segment lost 2 bases and the J segment 9 bases; nucleotides outside the gene matches: 4. Germline CDR1 is MNHEY and CDR2 is SVGAGI. The CDR3 has 14 amino acids. The CDR3 DNA follows: TGTGCCAGCAGTTACGACAGGGCTGTCAACGTCCTGACTTTC. Translated: CASSYDRAVNVLTF.

This clonotype was picked up a small number of times. The chain is built from TRBV5-1 and TRBJ2-7; 7 bases agree with TRBD1. Germline V CDR1 and CDR2: SGHRS, YFSETQ. The CDR3 sequence is 12 residues long. V shed 3 bases and J 6 bases; nucleotides not matched to a gene: 3. As DNA, the CDR3 is TGCGCCAGCAGCTACGCAGGGGGCGAGCAGTACTTC. It translates to CASSYAGGEQYF.

This clonotype was seen a handful of times. The rearrangement links TRBV20-1 to TRBJ2-7; 10 bases match TRBD2. Losses at the gene ends were 6 bases for V and 3 bases for J; bases not matched to a gene: 8. CDR3 length: 14 amino acids. In germline, CDR1 is DFQATT, CDR2 SNEGSKA (reference sequence). CDR3 in DNA: TGCAGTGCCATAGGGACTAGCGATCGCTACGAGCAGTACTTC. Encoded protein: CSAIGTSDRYEQYF.

The rearrangement joins TRBV12-3 or TRBV12-4 to TRBJ2-7; 9 bases agree with TRBD1. J lost 8 bases, V lost 5 bases, and 7 bases had no gene match. The CDR3 has 13 amino acids. As DNA, the CDR3 is TGTGCCAGCAGTCCTCGGACAGGGGACAAGCAGTACTTC. Protein: CASSPRTGDKQYF.

This chain joins TRBV5-5 and TRBJ2-3, with a weak D call TRBD2 (7 bases). Germline V gene lookup returns CDR1 SGHKS and CDR2 YYEKEE (reference sequence). V was shortened by 9 bases and J by 1 base, with 15 bases between the two germline ends. This CDR3 is 14 amino acids long. The CDR3 protein is CAKGGAWCTDTQYF. DNA of the CDR3: TGTGCCAAAGGGGGGGCCTGGTGCACAGATACGCAGTATTTT.